This TCR beta chain was sequenced for a study of CD8 T cells in Susac syndrome. Reverse transcription of roughly 0.5 to 1 ug RNA was carried out with random hexamers. TCRdb re-analysed the immunoSEQ multiplex PCR reads in MiXCR, keeping a single row per CDR3 protein. The sample yields fewer than 150,000 distinct CDR3 sequences, under 95% seen once. Treatment-naive patients with stable or active relapsing-remitting disease served as multiple sclerosis controls. What was sequenced was CD8+ T cells from PBMCs. This sequence originates from a human donor with multiple sclerosis.

The CDR3 DNA follows: TGTGCCAGCAGTCAGCTAGCGGTTGAGACCCAGTACTTC. This encodes CASSQLAVETQYF. The V and J genes are TRBV28 and TRBJ2-5; 7 nucleotides line up with TRBD2. The V segment lost 5 bases and the J segment 5 bases; nucleotides outside the gene matches: 5. The CDR3 totals 13 residues. CDR1 is MDHEN, CDR2 SYDVKM, per germline.